This T cell receptor (beta chain) is drawn from a study of T cells in Graves' hyperthyroidism and ophthalmopathy. CDR3 length equals 14 residues. Germline V gene sequence: CDR1 SGHTA, CDR2 FQGNSA. Using RNA transcripts as the source, TCR beta CDR3 regions were amplified. Carried out on the TCR CDR3, a first-round RT-PCR used the HTBI primer set. TCRdb processed the multiplex PCR reads anew with MiXCR; each CDR3 protein has one entry. The table includes a few hundred thousand distinct CDR3 sequences, roughly 14% detected once. Clinical symptoms, serum thyroxine, TRAb, thyroid ultrasound and orbital computed tomography established diagnosis. Of note for this clonotype: What it recognizes is unknown. At one of its ends the junction is not consistent with the germline gene, which may arise from a read error.

Study-wide results and limits: Onset of ophthalmopathy came a median approximately 6 months after the model predicted it. A 13 V-J signature model discriminated ophthalmopathy versus stable hyperthyroidism. Among clonotypes expanded in thyroid above 0.001, most were also found in blood.

The TCR comes from a woman aged 25 to 45 with Graves' ophthalmopathy. Input material: blood. The rearrangement joins TRBV7-2 to TRBJ2-2, with TRBD1 matching over 7 bases. The CDR3 protein is CASSLDTGAGKLFF. As DNA, the CDR3 is TGTGCCAGCAGCTTAGACACAGGGGCCGGGAAGCTGTTTTTT.